The 13 T cell receptor beta chains in this list originate from one sample, sequenced in a study of metastatic and nonmetastatic thyroid tumors. Each patient came to thyroid surgery without any prior treatment (of any kind). MiXCR re-clonotyped the PCR reads for TCRdb. The profile shows some 20,000 clones, 21% of them singletons. Material: tumor tissue. These receptor sequences come from a female donor with papillary thyroid cancer or a benign thyroid nodule (not recorded which). Some clones in this sample may be carry-over from other donors' samples.

The chain has TRBV6-1 and TRBJ2-2, with 7 bases identical to TRBD1. This CDR3 is built from 14 residues. Per germline, CDR1 MNHNS and CDR2 SASEGT. With V trimmed by 5 bases and J by 5 bases, 5 bases remained unmatched. This CDR3 is CASSTGTETGELFF. In DNA form, the CDR3 reads TGTGCCAGCAGTACCGGGACAGAAACCGGGGAGCTGTTTTTT.

The CDR3 protein is CASSLEVWDTNEKLFF. CDR3 bases: TGTGCCAGCAGCTTGGAAGTGTGGGATACTAATGAAAAACTGTTTTTT. The chain couples TRBV5-5 to TRBJ1-4; D is uncertain. This CDR3 contains 16 residues. With 0 bases removed from V and 2 bases from J, the gap between germline ends came to 11 bases. Germline V lookup: CDR1 SGHKS, CDR2 YYEKEE (reference sequence).

This clone occurred many times. The chain carries TRBV6-1 and TRBJ1-6; 7 bases fit TRBD1. The CDR3 consists of 15 residues. Germline values: CDR1 MNHNS, CDR2 SASEGT. V dropped 3 bases and J dropped 6; count of bases not matched to a gene: 5. CDR3 amino acids: CASSETTGTNSPLHF. The CDR3 nucleotides read TGTGCCAGCAGTGAGACGACAGGGACTAATTCACCCCTCCACTTT.

This clone was detected ten times or more. The chain links TRBV20-1 to TRBJ2-3; tentative D call: TRBD1 (6 bases). CDR3 length equals 12 residues. Germline assignment: CDR1 DFQATT and CDR2 SNEGSKA (reference sequence). For the CDR3, the DNA is TGCGTGGGGGCCCAGGGGTCAGATACGCAGTATTTT. Translation: CVGAQGSDTQYF.

This clone was seen many times. Being one base from a much bigger clone, this may be a read error. Other DNA sequences of this sample code for an identical CDR3. V and J are TRBV5-1 and TRBJ2-7, with D perhaps being TRBD1 or TRBD2 (5 bases each). CDR1 is SGHRS, CDR2 YFSETQ, per germline. CDR3 length: 14 residues. CDR3 nucleotides: TGCGCCAGTAGCTTGGGGACGCTCCCCTACGAGCAGTACTTC. It is translated as CASSLGTLPYEQYF.

This clone is a singleton in its sample. The chain combines TRBV20-1 with TRBJ2-2; 7 bases map to TRBD1. Germline values: CDR1 DFQATT, CDR2 SNEGSKA (reference sequence). The CDR3 covers 16 residues. Trimming cost V 2 bases and J 0 bases; bases outside gene matches: 6. The CDR3 bases are TGCAGTGCTAGACCTGGGACAGCTGCGAACACCGGGGAGCTGTTTTTT. Protein product: CSARPGTAANTGELFF.

This clone has at least ten counts. The rearrangement joins TRBV27 to TRBJ2-3, with 11 bases aligning to TRBD2. Germline trimming cut 4 bases from V and 0 bases from J; bases unmatched to any gene: 9. The germline V gene encodes CDR1 MNHEY and CDR2 SMNVEV (reference sequence). CDR3 size: 18 residues. The CDR3: CASSYGTSGKTSTDTQYF. Written as DNA, the CDR3 is TGTGCCAGCAGTTATGGGACTAGCGGTAAAACTAGCACAGATACGCAGTATTTT.

This clone has a handful of counts. The rearrangement links TRBV19 to TRBJ1-2, with 11 nucleotides matching TRBD1. After removal of 3 bases from V and 7 bases from J, the junction contained 7 bases not matched to a gene. CDR3 length: 15 amino acids. Germline CDR1 reads LNHDA; CDR2 reads SQIVND (reference sequence). In nucleotides, the CDR3 is TGTGCCAGTAGTATTGGCGGACAGGGGGCCTTTGGCTACACCTTC. Translating it yields CASSIGGQGAFGYTF.

This clone was detected many times. This chain links TRBV4-3 with TRBJ1-4; possible D gene TRBD1, 6 bases. With 3 bases removed from V and 8 bases from J, the gap between germline ends came to 13 bases. Germline V gene data show CDR1 as LGHNA and CDR2 as YSLEER. The CDR3 contains 14 residues. The CDR3 here is CASSQGGGGEKLFF. In DNA, the CDR3 is TGCGCCAGCAGCCAGGGAGGGGGGGGAGAAAAACTGTTTTTT.

This chain connects TRBV20-1 to TRBJ2-1; the match to TRBD2 covers 10 bases. Looked up from germline, CDR1 is DFQATT and CDR2 is SNEGSKA (reference sequence). V gave up 3 bases and J gave up 7 bases; unmatched junction bases: 6. This CDR3 comprises 14 residues. DNA of the CDR3: TGCAGTGCTAGCGCTAGCGGGAGATTGAATGAGCAGTTCTTC. Translating it yields CSASASGRLNEQFF.

This clone was found many times. Since the CDR3 does not end with the conserved phenylalanine or tryptophan, this likely comes from a read error. The DNA is omitted, as the CDR3 cannot be located on it reliably, and the CDR3 follows TCRdb's listing. This chain uses TRBV7-6 with TRBJ1-2. Germline V CDR1 and CDR2: SGHVS, FNYEAQ. The CDR3 sequence runs 10 residues, both termini included. The CDR3 is CASSRYGLAE.

This clone was seen many times. This chain links TRBV28 with TRBJ1-2, with unresolved D. The V gene's germline CDR1 is MDHEN and CDR2 SYDVKM. Trimming cost V 6 bases and J 8 bases, with 13 bases left between them. The length of the CDR3 is 12 residues. Here the CDR3 DNA reads TGTGCCAGCAGCCCCGGACCTTGGGGCTACACCTTC. Amino acid sequence: CASSPGPWGYTF.

The chain joins TRBV20-1 to TRBJ1-1; the D is unclear. CDR3 length: 11 residues. In germline, CDR1 is DFQATT, CDR2 SNEGSKA (reference sequence). The V gene lost 3 bases and the J gene lost 11 bases, with 13 bases spanning the gap. CDR3: CSASATGVAFF. DNA for the CDR3: TGCAGTGCTAGTGCGACCGGCGTCGCTTTCTTT.